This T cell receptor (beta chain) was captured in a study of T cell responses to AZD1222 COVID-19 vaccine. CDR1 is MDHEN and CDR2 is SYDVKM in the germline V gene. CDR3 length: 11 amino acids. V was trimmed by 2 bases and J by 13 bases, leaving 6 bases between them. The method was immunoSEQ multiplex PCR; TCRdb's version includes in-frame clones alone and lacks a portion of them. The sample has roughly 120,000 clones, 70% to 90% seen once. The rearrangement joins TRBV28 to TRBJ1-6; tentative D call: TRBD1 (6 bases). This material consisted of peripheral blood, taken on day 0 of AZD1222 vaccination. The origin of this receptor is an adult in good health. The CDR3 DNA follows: TGTGCCAGCAGTTTAAGGGGGCCCCTCCACTTT. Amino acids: CASSLRGPLHF. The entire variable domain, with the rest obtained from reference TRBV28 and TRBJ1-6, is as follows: DVKVTQSSRYLVKRTGEKVFLECVQDMDHENMFWYRQDPGLGLRLIYFSYDVKMKEKGDIPEGYSVSREKKERFSLILESASTNQTSMYLCASSLRGPLHFGNGTRLTVT.